The 30 T cell receptor beta chains below were found in one sample sequenced in a study of T cells in Graves' hyperthyroidism and ophthalmopathy. RNA transcripts gave rise to amplified TCR beta CDR3 regions. Initially, a first-round RT-PCR of the TCR CDR3 employed the HTBI primer set. TCRdb reanalysed the multiplex PCR reads using MiXCR and keeps one entry per CDR3 protein. The sample yields more than 55,000 distinct CDR3 sequences, around 50% seen once. The sequenced sample consisted of blood. The origin of the receptors is a woman aged 55-69 years with Graves' ophthalmopathy.

This clonotype was counted ten times or more. The chain carries TRBV7-9 and TRBJ1-1, with 7 bases fitting TRBD1. CDR3 length: 14 amino acids. Looked up from germline, CDR1 is SEHNR and CDR2 is FQNEAQ (reference sequence). With 5 bases clipped from V and 0 bases from J, the junction kept 3 bases outside the gene matches. The CDR3 region is CASSHRGLNTEAFF. The CDR3 DNA follows: TGTGCCAGCAGCCACAGGGGACTGAACACTGAAGCTTTCTTT.

At least ten counts were recorded for this clonotype. The rearrangement joins TRBV10-3 to TRBJ2-5; TRBD1 or TRBD2 may be the D gene (5 bases each). Germline CDR1 and CDR2: ENHRY and SYGVKD. This CDR3 comprises 13 residues. With 4 bases removed from V and 3 bases from J, the gap between germline ends came to 9 bases. In DNA, the CDR3 is TGTGCCATCAGTGGGCAGGGAGAAGAGACCCAGTACTTC. Translating it yields CAISGQGEETQYF.

This clonotype was recorded many times. This chain connects TRBV7-3 to TRBJ2-2; D unresolved. The germline gives CDR1 SGHTA, CDR2 FQGTGA. V lost 5 bases, J lost 4 bases, and 8 bases lay in between. This CDR3 region has 13 residues. CDR3 nucleotide sequence: TGTGCCAGCAGCCCGTGGCGCACCGGGGAGCTGTTTTTT. It encodes CASSPWRTGELFF.

This clonotype was recorded at least ten times. CDR3 residues: CASSLFLGPGTEAFF. In DNA, the CDR3 is TGTGCCAGCAGCTTGTTTTTGGGGCCGGGCACTGAAGCTTTCTTT. The V gene is TRBV5-6, the J gene TRBJ1-1; tentatively, D is TRBD1 (5 bases). Germline V gene sequence: CDR1 SGHDT, CDR2 YYEEEE. The CDR3 covers 15 residues. Trimming took off 1 base at V and 4 bases at J, with 14 bases between the two ends.

In its sample, this clonotype was seen many times. This chain uses TRBV5-5 with TRBJ1-2; TRBD1 might be the D (5 bases). Germline V gene data show CDR1 as SGHKS and CDR2 as YYEKEE (reference sequence). The CDR3 is made up of 14 amino acids. The germline V and J ends were trimmed by 4 bases and 2 bases, with 12 bases remaining between them. CDR3 bases: TGTGCCAGCAGCCCGGCGGGACCGAACTATGGCTACACCTTC. Translated: CASSPAGPNYGYTF.

As to this clonotype: A read error may account for a junction end that differs from germline. This sequence joins TRBV7-7 and TRBJ2-3, with D perhaps TRBD1 (6 bases). The CDR3 spans 13 residues. Germline V gene data show CDR1 as SSHAT and CDR2 as FNYEAQ (reference sequence). The chain's CDR3 is CASSHNRADTQYF. CDR3 DNA sequence: TGTGCTAGCAGCCATAACAGGGCAGATACGCAGTATTTT.

To note about this clonotype: Compared with germline, one end of the junction differs, possibly owing to a read error. The chain joins TRBV5-1 to TRBJ1-1; 7 nucleotides line up with TRBD1. CDR3 size: 19 residues. Per germline, CDR1 SGHRS and CDR2 YFSETQ. The CDR3 DNA reads as TGCGCCAGCAGCTGGGGGCTTCTCGGACAGGAAAAAATGAACACCGAAGCTTCCTTT. The encoded protein is CASSWGLLGQEKMNTEASF.

The chain links TRBV24-1 to TRBJ1-5, with D tentatively TRBD1 (6 bases). The CDR3 contains 17 residues. V gave up 4 bases and J gave up 11 bases, with 26 bases separating them. Per the germline V gene, CDR1 is KGHDR and CDR2 is SFDVKD. The CDR3 DNA follows: TGTGCCACCAGTGACACGACCGGGACATCCGCCTTGGTGGCCCAGCATTTT. It codes for CATSDTTGTSALVAQHF.

This clonotype appeared many times. This chain links TRBV9 with TRBJ1-2; D remains unclear. The CDR3 has 16 residues. CDR1 and CDR2 from the germline V gene are SGDLS and YYNGEE. V shed 0 bases and J shed 1 base, with 13 bases lying between them. Here the CDR3 DNA reads TGTGCCAGCAGCGTAGAGCTGAAGCCGGTTAACTATGGCTACACCTTC. Its protein product is CASSVELKPVNYGYTF. Filled out from reference TRBV9 and TRBJ1-2, the complete variable domain reads DSGVTQTPKHLITATGQRVTLRCSPRSGDLSVYWYQQSLDQGLQFLIQYYNGEERAKGNILERFSAQQFPDLHSELNLSSLELGDSALYFCASSVELKPVNYGYTFGSGTRLTVV.

Many counts were recorded for this clonotype. Compared with germline, one end of the junction differs, possibly owing to a read error. This sequence joins TRBV5-8 and TRBJ2-5; no reliable D call. The CDR3 spans 11 residues. Looked up from germline, CDR1 is SGHTS and CDR2 is YDEGEE. CDR3 sequence: CASSLYEAPVF. In DNA, the CDR3 is TGTGCCAGCAGCTTGTATGAAGCGCCGGTATTC.

This chain joins TRBV2 and TRBJ1-1, with 8 bases identical to TRBD1. J was trimmed by 4 bases and V by 1 base; bases with no gene match: 2. The CDR3 has 14 amino acids. Germline V CDR1 and CDR2: SNHLY, FYNNEI. CDR3 bases: TGTGCCAGCAGTGAAGACAGGGGGGGCACTGAAGCTTTCTTT. As protein: CASSEDRGGTEAFF.

This clonotype ranks as medium-sized. The gene calls are TRBV29-1 and TRBJ2-5; a possible D gene is TRBD1 (5 bases). Germline V gene lookup returns CDR1 SQVTM and CDR2 ANQGSEA. The CDR3 sequence is 12 residues long. The germline V and J ends were trimmed by 4 bases and 0 bases, with 6 bases remaining between them. The CDR3 sequence: CSVGQNQETQYF. Written as DNA, the CDR3 is TGCAGCGTTGGACAGAACCAAGAGACCCAGTACTTC.

This clonotype was detected once. J is TRBJ2-1 and V is TRBV5-6; 8 positions match TRBD2. Germline V gene data show CDR1 as SGHDT and CDR2 as YYEEEE. This CDR3 has 14 amino acids. V lost 3 bases, J lost 2 bases, and 1 base stayed unmatched. For the CDR3, the DNA is TGTGCCAGCAGCTCGGGGGGGGCCTACAATGAGCAGTTCTTC. Protein: CASSSGGAYNEQFF.

The count of this clonotype is one. A read error may produce the germline difference seen at one junction end. This chain links TRBV9 with TRBJ1-6; D gene ambiguous. CDR1 and CDR2 from the germline V gene are SGDLS and YYNGEE. The CDR3 runs to 16 residues. CDR3 loop: CASSVGHSSYNSPLHF. The CDR3 nucleotides are TGCGCCAGCAGCGTAGGCCATAGCTCCTATAATTCACCCCTCCACTTT. The full variable domain, in which reference TRBV9 and TRBJ1-6 provide the parts outside the CDR3, is DSGVTQTPKHLITATGQRVTLRCSPRSGDLSVYWYQQSLDQGLQFLIQYYNGEERAKGNILERFSAQQFPDLHSELNLSSLELGDSALYFCASSVGHSSYNSPLHFGNGTRLTVT.

To note about this clonotype: With a much larger clone just one base away, this may be a read error. The gene calls are TRBV6-2 or TRBV6-3 and TRBJ1-1; TRBD1 is a possible D gene (6 bases). Deletions cut 4 bases from V and 7 bases from J, with 16 bases between. From germline, CDR1 is MNHEY and CDR2 SVGEGT. There are 14 residues in the CDR3. The CDR3, as DNA: TGTGCCAGCAGTTGCAGGGGACAAAAAATTGAAGCTTTCTTT. As protein: CASSCRGQKIEAFF.

This clonotype was seen more than once but under ten times. The chain is built from TRBV9 and TRBJ2-7; 9 bases agree with TRBD1. The CDR3 has 14 residues. The ends lost 2 bases at V and 2 bases at J; junction bases unmatched: 2. The germline CDR1 and CDR2 sequences are SGDLS and YYNGEE. This CDR3 is CASSVGQGPYEQYF. CDR3 DNA sequence: TGTGCCAGCAGCGTGGGACAGGGCCCCTACGAGCAGTACTTC.

Comment on this clonotype: The limits of the CDR3 on the DNA are not certain, so only TCRdb's listed CDR3 is given. This chain connects TRBV7-8 to TRBJ1-2; the tabulated D call, TRBD1, remains unverified against the DNA. The length of the CDR3 is 16 amino acids, counting both ends. Germline CDR1 SGHVS, CDR2 FQNEAQ. CDR3 sequence: CASSLQGEKLFFGYTF.

This clonotype was recorded a few times. This chain uses TRBV4-2 with TRBJ1-1; perhaps TRBD1 as D (6 bases). V gave up 2 bases and J gave up 5 bases, with 30 bases separating them. CDR1 and CDR2 from the germline V gene are LGHNA and YNFKEQ. The CDR3 spans 20 residues. This chain's CDR3 is CASSQKEIGQISIRRTEAFF. In nucleotides, the CDR3 is TGTGCCAGCAGCCAAAAAGAGATAGGACAGATTTCTATTCGGCGTACTGAAGCTTTCTTT.

The chain uses TRBV15 and TRBJ1-1; unclear D gene. Trimming cost V 8 bases and J 1 base, with 8 bases left between them. This CDR3 is 12 amino acids long. Germline loops: CDR1 LNHNV, CDR2 YYDKDF (reference sequence). The CDR3 DNA sequence: TGTGCCACCTCCGGGCGGAACACTGAAGCTTTCTTT. It translates to CATSGRNTEAFF.

The rearrangement joins TRBV5-1 to TRBJ1-2; a weak D match, TRBD1 (5 bases). V lost 8 bases to trimming and J lost 8 bases, with 19 bases between them. CDR1 is SGHRS and CDR2 is YFSETQ in the germline V gene. This CDR3 comprises 13 residues. The CDR3 DNA follows: TGCGCCAGGAGCGAAGGCTCAGGGAAAGGCTACACCTTC. Translating it yields CARSEGSGKGYTF. Supplemented by reference TRBV5-1 and TRBJ1-2, the full variable domain reads KAGVTQTPRYLIKTRGQQVTLSCSPISGHRSVSWYQQTPGQGLQFLFEYFSETQRNKGNFPGRFSGRQFSNSRSEMNVSTLELGDSALYLCARSEGSGKGYTFGSGTRLTVV.

This clonotype was seen a handful of times. The chain is built from TRBV7-2 and TRBJ2-2, with 11 positions matching TRBD1. Unmatched junction bases numbered 5, after V lost 1 base and J lost 4 bases. The CDR3 contains 17 residues. In germline, CDR1 is SGHTA, CDR2 FQGNSA. The CDR3 bases are TGTGCCAGCAGCTTAGAGGGAGGGACAGGGGGCACCGGGGAGCTGTTTTTT. Protein: CASSLEGGTGGTGELFF.

In DNA form, the CDR3 reads TGCAGTGCTGGGTGGGGCCGAGAGACCCAGTACTTC. This encodes CSAGWGRETQYF. The chain has TRBV20-1 and TRBJ2-5, with D tentatively TRBD1 (5 bases). CDR1 and CDR2 from the germline V gene are DFQATT and SNEGSKA (reference sequence). Trimming cost V 5 bases and J 4 bases, with 11 bases left between them. CDR3 length: 12 residues.

On this clonotype: The junction departs from germline at one end; a sequencing error may be responsible. The chain recombines TRBV20-1 with TRBJ2-3; D is perhaps TRBD1 or TRBD2 (5 bases each). CDR3 length equals 14 residues. CDR1 and CDR2 from the germline V gene are DFQATT and SNEGSKA (reference sequence). The CDR3 spells CSARESGHTGTQYF. CDR3 coding DNA: TGCAGTGCTAGAGAGTCGGGGCACACAGGTACGCAGTATTTT.

V gene TRBV20-1 combines with J gene TRBJ1-1, with D tentatively TRBD1 (6 bases). V was pared by 1 base and J by 3 bases, with 9 bases between. Germline CDR1 DFQATT, CDR2 SNEGSKA (reference sequence). The CDR3 is 13 amino acids. CDR3 sequence (DNA): TGCAGTGCTAGAGGAGGGGGGGACACTGAAGCTTTCTTT. This sequence encodes CSARGGGDTEAFF.

This clonotype has a count of ten or more. This may be a read error, as it is one base from a much larger clone. This chain uses TRBV14 with TRBJ1-5, with 8 bases fitting TRBD1. CDR1 and CDR2 from the germline V gene are SGHDN and FVKESK. The CDR3 runs 15 residues. J gave up 2 bases and V 4 bases, and 4 bases lay outside the gene matches. As DNA, the CDR3 is TGTGCCAGCAGCCGAGCGGGACAGGGCAATCAGCCCCAGCATTTT. Protein product: CASSRAGQGNQPQHF.

This chain joins TRBV2 and TRBJ2-7; possibly TRBD1 for D (5 bases). CDR3 size: 13 residues. Trimming shortened V by 5 bases and J by 5 bases, and 13 bases separated the two germline ends. Germline V gene lookup returns CDR1 SNHLY and CDR2 FYNNEI. This CDR3 reads CASSRAGFNEQYF. In nucleotides, the CDR3 is TGTGCCAGCAGTAGGGCAGGGTTCAACGAGCAGTACTTC. The full variable domain, completed using reference TRBV2 and TRBJ2-7, is EPEVTQTPSHQVTQMGQEVILRCVPISNHLYFYWYRQILGQKVEFLVSFYNNEISEKSEIFDDQFSVERPDGSNFTLKIRSTKLEDSAMYFCASSRAGFNEQYFGPGTRLTVT.

This chain joins TRBV6-5 and TRBJ2-7; 12 bases are a match to TRBD1. This CDR3 is built from 16 residues. Unmatched junction bases numbered 8, after V lost 4 bases and J lost 4 bases. The germline CDR1 and CDR2 sequences are MNHEY and SVGAGI. The CDR3 spells CASSLAGTGGLYEQYF. In nucleotides, the CDR3 is TGTGCCAGCAGTTTGGCCGGGACAGGGGGCTTATACGAGCAGTACTTC.

The chain joins TRBV7-8 to TRBJ1-3; D is possibly TRBD1 (6 bases). The CDR3 covers 14 residues. Germline CDR1 is SGHVS and CDR2 is FQNEAQ. The germline V and J ends were trimmed by 6 bases and 4 bases, with 13 bases remaining between them. The CDR3 here is CASRPTGTGNTIYF. The CDR3 nucleotides are TGTGCCAGCAGACCAACAGGGACGGGAAACACCATATATTTT.

The rearrangement links TRBV7-3 to TRBJ2-1, with 9 bases lining up with TRBD2. CDR1 SGHTA and CDR2 FQGTGA come from the germline V gene. V shed 2 bases, J shed 5 bases, and the junction held 4 bases outside the gene matches. There are 15 residues in the CDR3. CDR3 DNA sequence: TGTGCCAGCAGCTTAGGGACTAGCACCCACAATGAGCAGTTCTTC. Encoded protein: CASSLGTSTHNEQFF.

By proportion, this clonotype is medium-sized. The chain uses TRBV10-2 and TRBJ1-5, with D perhaps matching TRBD1 (5 bases). V lost 3 bases and J lost 11, with 17 bases in between. The CDR3 has 14 residues. Per germline, CDR1 WSHSY and CDR2 SAAADI. The CDR3 sequence: CASSDVEGIRTQHF. The DNA for the CDR3 is TGCGCCAGCAGTGATGTGGAGGGGATACGAACCCAGCATTTT.